A single sample gave rise to the 20 T cell receptor beta chains below, sequenced in a study of blood T cell repertoires in COVID-19. Method: immunoSEQ multiplex PCR; TCRdb's copy keeps in-frame clones and lacks some. The sample includes just over 80,000 clones, about 76% of them seen just once. Sequencing was performed on peripheral blood. These receptors all stem from a man aged 80 or over with acute or convalescent COVID-19.

This clone was recorded once. The V gene is TRBV3-1 (or the pseudogene TRBV3-2), the J gene TRBJ2-5, with D tentatively TRBD1 (5 bases). CDR1 and CDR2 (germline): LGHDT, YNNKEL (reference sequence). The V gene lost 2 bases and the J gene lost 2 bases, with 9 bases spanning the gap. The CDR3 spans 14 residues. The CDR3: CASSQSPGQETQYF. As DNA, the CDR3 is TGTGCCAGCAGCCAAAGCCCAGGGCAAGAGACCCAGTACTTC.

The chain employs TRBV19 and TRBJ1-1, with D tentatively TRBD1 (6 bases). Germline CDR1 LNHDA, CDR2 SQIVND (reference sequence). The length of the CDR3 is 15 residues. V was cut by 7 bases and J by 0 bases, with 15 bases left in between. The CDR3 region is CASKKAGTMNTEAFF. The CDR3 DNA sequence: TGTGCCAGTAAAAAAGCCGGGACAATGAACACTGAAGCTTTCTTT.

Only one count was recorded for this clone. An end of the junction differs from the germline gene, which may be a read error. The V call is TRBV30, the J call TRBJ1-6; the match to TRBD1 covers 7 bases. This CDR3 has 13 residues. Germline V gene sequence: CDR1 GTSNPN, CDR2 SVGIG (reference sequence). DNA for the CDR3: TGTGCACTCTCCGGGACAGTGAATTCACTCCTCCACTTT. Its translation: CALSGTVNSLLHF.

The rearrangement uses TRBV6-5 and TRBJ1-3; D may be TRBD1 (6 bases). This CDR3 region has 16 residues. Germline CDR1 MNHEY, CDR2 SVGAGI. V was clipped by 2 bases and J by 4 bases, with 15 bases between them. CDR3: CASSYDQTGPGNTIYF. In nucleotides, the CDR3 is TGTGCCAGCAGTTACGACCAGACAGGTCCCGGAAACACCATATATTTT.

The chain couples TRBV5-1 to TRBJ1-1; TRBD1 matches 7 bases. This CDR3 spans 18 amino acids. Germline values: CDR1 SGHRS, CDR2 YFSETQ. V shed 4 bases, J shed 0 bases, and the junction held 15 bases outside the gene matches. This CDR3 reads CASSNRDRDLNMNTEAFF. In DNA, the CDR3 is TGCGCCAGCAGCAACCGGGACAGAGATTTAAACATGAACACTGAAGCTTTCTTT.

V gene TRBV27 combines with J gene TRBJ1-5; tentative D call: TRBD1 (5 bases). Trimming removed 1 base from V and 6 bases from J, with 13 bases in between. Germline V gives CDR1 MNHEY, CDR2 SMNVEV (reference sequence). The CDR3 is made up of 15 amino acids. The CDR3 region is CASSLWGGKAQPQHF. DNA of the CDR3: TGTGCCAGCAGTTTATGGGGGGGAAAGGCTCAGCCCCAGCATTTT.

This chain joins TRBV28 and TRBJ1-6, with 11 bases lining up with TRBD1. With V trimmed by 3 bases and J by 10 bases, 2 bases remained unmatched. The CDR3 has 14 amino acids. Germline loops: CDR1 MDHEN, CDR2 SYDVKM. The CDR3 bases are TGTGCCAGCAGTTTGGACAGGGGGCACTCACCCCTCCACTTT. Translating gives CASSLDRGHSPLHF.

V gene TRBV5-1 combines with J gene TRBJ1-6; 9 bases line up with TRBD1. Losses at the gene ends were 1 base for V and 6 bases for J; bases not matched to a gene: 2. Germline V gene data show CDR1 as SGHRS and CDR2 as YFSETQ. This CDR3 contains 15 residues. CDR3: CASSLNRGLNSPLHF. The CDR3 DNA is TGCGCCAGCAGCTTGAACAGGGGGCTTAATTCACCCCTCCACTTT. Using reference TRBV5-1 and TRBJ1-6 for the parts outside the CDR3, the full variable domain is KAGVTQTPRYLIKTRGQQVTLSCSPISGHRSVSWYQQTPGQGLQFLFEYFSETQRNKGNFPGRFSGRQFSNSRSEMNVSTLELGDSALYLCASSLNRGLNSPLHFGNGTRLTVT.

The genes are TRBV18 and TRBJ1-2; D unresolved. The CDR3 sequence is 14 residues long. Germline CDR1 reads KGHSH; CDR2 reads LQKENI. Between the trimmed V and J ends, which lost 3 bases and 4 bases, there was a span of 12 bases. The CDR3 protein is CASSPDGRSYGYTF. In nucleotides, the CDR3 is TGTGCCAGCTCACCGGATGGCCGGAGCTATGGCTACACCTTC.

The chain employs TRBV25-1 and TRBJ2-7; D is undetermined. Between the trimmed V and J ends, which lost 5 bases and 0 bases, there was a span of 8 bases. The germline V gene has CDR1 MGHDK and CDR2 SYGVNS. The CDR3 sequence is 13 residues long. As DNA, the CDR3 is TGTGCCAGCAGTCATCCAGGCTCCTACGAGCAGTACTTC. This gives the protein CASSHPGSYEQYF.

The rearrangement uses TRBV11-2 and TRBJ2-7, with TRBD1 identical over 7 bases. The CDR3 is made up of 14 amino acids. Germline values: CDR1 SGHAT, CDR2 FQNNGV. The V segment lost 3 bases and the J segment 7 bases; nucleotides outside the gene matches: 9. This chain's CDR3 is CASSFDRALGEQYF. DNA for the CDR3: TGTGCCAGCAGCTTTGACAGGGCCCTGGGGGAGCAGTACTTC.

The chain employs TRBV29-1 and TRBJ2-1; 9 bases line up with TRBD2. Germline V gene lookup returns CDR1 SQVTM and CDR2 ANQGSEA. The J segment lost 6 bases and the V segment lost 4 bases, leaving 7 bases of the junction unmatched. The CDR3 has 14 residues. CDR3 DNA: TGCAGCGTTGCTGAGACTAGCGGATTCAATGAGCAGTTCTTC. Encoded protein: CSVAETSGFNEQFF.

V usage is TRBV5-1 and J usage is TRBJ1-3; TRBD1 matches at 9 bases. V dropped 6 bases and J dropped 2; count of bases not matched to a gene: 6. This CDR3 has 15 amino acids. Germline lookup yields CDR1 SGHRS and CDR2 YFSETQ. This CDR3 reads CASTQGQGTGNTIYF. CDR3 bases: TGCGCCAGCACTCAAGGACAGGGGACTGGAAACACCATATATTTT.

CDR3: CASSQEWGGRNYGYTF. The CDR3 region has the DNA TGCGCCAGCAGCCAAGAATGGGGGGGCCGTAACTATGGCTACACCTTC. The V and J genes are TRBV4-3 and TRBJ1-2; a weak D match, TRBD1 (6 bases). The CDR3 is made up of 16 amino acids. V shed 0 bases and J shed 1 base, with 12 bases lying between them. Germline loops: CDR1 LGHNA, CDR2 YSLEER.

The V call is TRBV28, the J call TRBJ1-2, with 7 bases that match TRBD1. V lost 4 bases, J lost 0 bases, and 2 bases stayed unmatched. The germline CDR1 and CDR2 sequences are MDHEN and SYDVKM. The CDR3 is 14 amino acids. This chain's CDR3 is CASSSGQPNYGYTF. DNA of the CDR3: TGTGCCAGCAGTTCGGGACAGCCTAACTATGGCTACACCTTC.

The genes are TRBV5-1 and TRBJ1-2; D may be TRBD1 (5 bases). V gave up 0 bases and J gave up 4 bases, with 10 bases separating them. In germline, CDR1 is SGHRS, CDR2 YFSETQ. This CDR3 has 14 amino acids. CDR3 DNA: TGCGCCAGCAGCTTGGGACAGCACTCCTATGGCTACACCTTC. This encodes CASSLGQHSYGYTF.

The chain combines TRBV5-1 with TRBJ1-1; D is possibly TRBD1 (6 bases). Per the germline V gene, CDR1 is SGHRS and CDR2 is YFSETQ. V shed 4 bases and J shed 1 base, with 8 bases lying between them. The length of the CDR3 is 13 residues. The CDR3 nucleotides read TGCGCCAGCAGCCAGGACAGGAACACTGAAGCTTTCTTT. It is translated as CASSQDRNTEAFF.

V and J are TRBV15 and TRBJ2-2; the D is unclear. Germline V gene lookup returns CDR1 LNHNV and CDR2 YYDKDF (reference sequence). The CDR3 covers 14 residues. V was shortened by 0 bases and J by 2 bases, with 4 bases between the two germline ends. CDR3 region: CATSRDINTGELFF. For the CDR3, the DNA is TGTGCCACCAGCAGAGATATCAACACCGGGGAGCTGTTTTTT.

In its sample, this clone was seen once. This rearrangement joins TRBV28 to TRBJ1-3, with TRBD1 as a possible D gene (5 bases). The germline V and J ends were trimmed by 3 bases and 1 base, with 10 bases remaining between them. This CDR3 is built from 15 residues. From germline, CDR1 is MDHEN and CDR2 SYDVKM. CDR3 coding DNA: TGTGCCAGCAGTTTCAGTCCAGGGTCTGGAAACACCATATATTTT. It yields the protein CASSFSPGSGNTIYF.

The chain employs TRBV15 and TRBJ1-3; D is ambiguous. This CDR3 has 15 amino acids. Trimming removed 0 bases from V and 1 base from J, with 7 bases in between. The germline V gene encodes CDR1 LNHNV and CDR2 YYDKDF (reference sequence). CDR3 region: CATSRERRSGNTIYF. The CDR3 coding sequence is TGTGCCACCAGCAGAGAACGGAGATCTGGAAACACCATATATTTT.